The rows below give T cell receptor beta chains drawn from one sample of a study of cytomegalovirus exposure and HLA in healthy donors. Repertoires were generated with immunoSEQ multiplex PCR, while TCRdb's copy carries only in-frame clones and drops some. This table holds about 150,000 clones, approximately 79% found once. Sequencing was done on a sample of PBMCs. These receptors originate from a male donor in good health and CMV-seronegative. The conserved cysteine and the conserved F or W are not part of the CDR3 here. Fields, in order: V gene, clone size, CDR3 protein. Clone size is stated in some rows and not others, as once, few, many or a class when expanded.

TRBV11-2 | . | ASSSLPGQIPLH
TRBV2 | . | ASSLQGDNSPLH
TRBV11-2 | . | ASSRATASYEQY
TRBV6-1 | . | ASSENRGGDWGYEQY
TRBV5-4 | . | ASSPRVIYSSHQETQY
TRBV6-1 | . | ASSVNRGSYEQY
TRBV19 | . | ASSTRRTPYSNQPQH
TRBV2 | . | AAPGQGRTEAF
TRBV4-3 | few | ASSLERGGQETQY
TRBV9 | . | ASSVEPAGVLQEQF
TRBV2 | . | ASSAEGTGVGGYT
TRBV5-1 | . | ASSPGTGGYNEQF
TRBV12-1 | . | ASSFLSDTEAF
TRBV7-9 | . | ASLPVGQGPGNTIY
TRBV7-9 | . | ASSLVGSSYNEQF
TRBV13 | few | ANRPKGEDTEAF
TRBV18 | . | ASSPTLTPRSTDTQY
TRBV5-6 | . | ASSLSPSGGAVSYNEQF